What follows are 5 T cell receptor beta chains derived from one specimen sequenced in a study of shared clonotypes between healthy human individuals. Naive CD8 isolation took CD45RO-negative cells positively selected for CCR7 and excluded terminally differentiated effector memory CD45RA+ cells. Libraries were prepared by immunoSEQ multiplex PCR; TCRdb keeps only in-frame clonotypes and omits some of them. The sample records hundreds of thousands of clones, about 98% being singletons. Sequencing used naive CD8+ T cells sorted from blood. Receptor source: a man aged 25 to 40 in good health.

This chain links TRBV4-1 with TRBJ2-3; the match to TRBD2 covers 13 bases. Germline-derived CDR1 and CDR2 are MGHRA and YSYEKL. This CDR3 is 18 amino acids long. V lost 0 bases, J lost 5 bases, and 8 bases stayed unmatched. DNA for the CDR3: TGCGCCAGCAGCCAAGATCTTGGACTAGCGGGAGTACAAGATACGCAGTATTTT. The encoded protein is CASSQDLGLAGVQDTQYF.

The CDR3 region is CASSFDRDRFF. CDR3 nucleotide sequence: TGTGCCAGCAGTTTTGACAGGGATAGGTTTTTT. This chain joins TRBV28 and TRBJ1-4; 7 bases fit TRBD1. Germline trimming cut 3 bases from V and 16 bases from J; bases unmatched to any gene: 5. This CDR3 contains 11 residues. Germline CDR1 is MDHEN and CDR2 is SYDVKM.

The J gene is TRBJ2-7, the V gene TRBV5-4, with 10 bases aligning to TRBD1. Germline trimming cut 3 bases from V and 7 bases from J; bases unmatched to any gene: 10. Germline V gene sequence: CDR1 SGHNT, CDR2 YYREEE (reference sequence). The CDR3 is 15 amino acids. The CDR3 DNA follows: TGTGCCAGCAGCTGGGGACAGGGGTTACTGTGGGAGCAGTACTTC. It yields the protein CASSWGQGLLWEQYF. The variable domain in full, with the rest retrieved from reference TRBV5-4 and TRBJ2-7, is ETGVTQSPTHLIKTRGQQVTLRCSSQSGHNTVSWYQQALGQGPQFIFQYYREEENGRGNFPPRFSGLQFPNYSSELNVNALELDDSALYLCASSWGQGLLWEQYFGPGTRLTVT.

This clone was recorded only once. The CDR3 protein is CSVDLQGASGELFF. For the CDR3, the DNA is TGCAGCGTTGATTTACAGGGGGCATCCGGGGAGCTGTTTTTT. The chain combines TRBV29-1 with TRBJ2-2, with 9 bases identical to TRBD1. Looked up from germline, CDR1 is SQVTM and CDR2 is ANQGSEA. J was trimmed by 6 bases and V by 3 bases; bases with no gene match: 5. The CDR3 extends over 14 amino acids.

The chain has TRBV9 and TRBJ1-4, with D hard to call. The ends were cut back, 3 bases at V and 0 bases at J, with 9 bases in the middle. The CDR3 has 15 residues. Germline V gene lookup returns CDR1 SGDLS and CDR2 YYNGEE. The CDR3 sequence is CASSEWGSTNEKLFF. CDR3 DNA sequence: TGTGCCAGCAGCGAGTGGGGATCAACTAATGAAAAACTGTTTTTT.